The 18 T cell receptor beta chains presented below share a single source sample, sequenced in a study of response to subunit inactivated influenza vaccine. TCRdb itself ran the RT-PCR reads through MiXCR, one entry per CDR3 protein. The data hold about 520,000 distinct CDR3 sequences, with approximately 7.8% observed a single time. The specimen was PBMCs from blood, collected roughly 24 months after vaccination. These receptor sequences come from a man between 50 and 69 years old who received an inactivated influenza vaccine.

This clonotype has more than one count but fewer than ten. DNA for the CDR3: TGCAGTGCCCTAAAGACGGGTAGCTCCTACGAGCAGTACTTC. It encodes CSALKTGSSYEQYF. The rearrangement joins TRBV20-1 to TRBJ2-7; no definite D call. CDR1 DFQATT and CDR2 SNEGSKA come from the germline V gene (reference sequence). The V and J ends lost 6 bases and 0 bases respectively, with 15 bases between them. CDR3 length equals 14 residues.

This clonotype was detected only a few times. The chain combines TRBV4-2 with TRBJ2-7, with 8 bases matching TRBD2. Germline-derived CDR1 and CDR2 are LGHNA and YNFKEQ. Trimming cost V 1 base and J 2 bases; bases outside gene matches: 4. CDR3 length: 15 residues. The CDR3 sequence is CASSQGTSQTYEQYF. The CDR3 DNA reads TGTGCCAGCAGCCAAGGGACTAGCCAGACCTACGAGCAGTACTTC.

At least ten counts were recorded for this clonotype. The V call is TRBV20-1, the J call TRBJ1-4, with unresolved D. V was cut by 0 bases and J by 12 bases, with 11 bases left in between. CDR1 DFQATT and CDR2 SNEGSKA come from the germline V gene (reference sequence). CDR3 size: 12 residues. CDR3 sequence (DNA): TGCAGTGCTAGAGATACAAGGGAGGAACTGTTTTTT. Protein: CSARDTREELFF.

The chain is built from TRBV5-1 and TRBJ2-3, with TRBD2 as a possible D gene (5 bases). Germline V CDR1 and CDR2: SGHRS, YFSETQ. The CDR3 has 15 residues. Trimming took 1 base from V and 6 from J, leaving 15 bases between them. CDR3 sequence: CASSLQATRGDTQYF. The CDR3 DNA follows: TGCGCCAGCAGCTTGCAAGCGACCCGAGGGGATACGCAGTATTTT.

In its sample, this clonotype was seen many times. The V gene is TRBV7-9, the J gene TRBJ2-7; D is ambiguous. The CDR3 totals 12 residues. V was cut by 5 bases and J by 3 bases, with 8 bases left in between. CDR1 SEHNR and CDR2 FQNEAQ come from the germline V gene (reference sequence). Written as DNA, the CDR3 is TGTGCCAGCAGCCGAATAATCTACGAGCAGTACTTC. It yields the protein CASSRIIYEQYF. The full variable domain, in which reference TRBV7-9 and TRBJ2-7 provide the parts outside the CDR3, is DTGVSQNPRHKITKRGQNVTFRCDPISEHNRLYWYRQTLGQGPEFLTYFQNEAQLEKSRLLSDRFSAERPKGSFSTLEIQRTEQGDSAMYLCASSRIIYEQYFGPGTRLTVT.

The V call is TRBV11-2, the J call TRBJ2-2, with D possibly being TRBD2 (6 bases). V shed 1 base and J shed 1 base, with 10 bases lying between them. Germline CDR1 SGHAT, CDR2 FQNNGV. The CDR3 length is 16 residues. The CDR3 sequence: CASSLVPAGNTGELFF. CDR3 nucleotide sequence: TGTGCCAGCAGCTTAGTGCCAGCGGGGAACACCGGGGAGCTGTTTTTT.

The chain uses TRBV9 and TRBJ2-7, with D possibly TRBD1 on 5 matching bases. CDR3 length equals 14 residues. Germline CDR1 reads SGDLS; CDR2 reads YYNGEE. V shed 0 bases and J shed 4 bases, with 11 bases lying between them. The DNA of the CDR3 is TGTGCCAGCAGCGTAGAGGCAGGGCGGTACGAGCAGTACTTC. Its translation is CASSVEAGRYEQYF.

This chain connects TRBV29-1 to TRBJ2-5, with a tentative D call TRBD2 (5 bases). Per germline, CDR1 SQVTM and CDR2 ANQGSEA. Trimming removed 8 bases from V and 7 bases from J, with 17 bases in between. The CDR3 loop spans 12 amino acids. The CDR3 loop is CSHSDSPGTQYF. CDR3 DNA: TGCAGCCACTCGGACTCCCCAGGGACCCAGTACTTC.

The chain employs TRBV10-3 and TRBJ2-3, with D hard to call. Trimming pared 2 bases from V and 1 base from J, leaving 7 bases between. The CDR3 totals 14 residues. Germline CDR1 ENHRY, CDR2 SYGVKD. CDR3 region: CAISEGFRTDTQYF. Written as DNA, the CDR3 is TGTGCCATCAGTGAGGGCTTTCGCACAGATACGCAGTATTTT.

This clonotype has a handful of counts. This rearrangement joins TRBV5-8 to TRBJ2-1; TRBD2 matches at 8 bases. V was clipped by 5 bases and J by 6 bases; unmatched bases: 10. The CDR3 loop spans 15 amino acids. Germline V gene lookup returns CDR1 SGHTS and CDR2 YDEGEE. CDR3 in DNA: TGTGCCAGCAGATGGACTAGCAAAGTCACCAATGAGCAGTTCTTC. It codes for CASRWTSKVTNEQFF. The full variable domain, its missing parts supplied by reference TRBV5-8 and TRBJ2-1, is EAGVTQSPTHLIKTRGQQATLRCSPISGHTSVYWYQQALGLGLQFLLWYDEGEERNRGNFPPRFSGRQFPNYSSELNVNALELEDSALYLCASRWTSKVTNEQFFGPGTRLTVL.

This clonotype has just a few counts. This chain links TRBV6-2 or TRBV6-3 with TRBJ1-5, with D unclear. The V gene's germline CDR1 is MNHEY and CDR2 SVGEGT. V was pared by 2 bases and J by 7 bases, with 9 bases between. The CDR3 extends over 13 amino acids. CDR3 residues: CASSYGKNQPQHF. CDR3 bases: TGTGCCAGCAGTTACGGGAAGAACCAGCCCCAGCATTTT.

This clonotype was recorded many times. V usage is TRBV12-3 or TRBV12-4 and J usage is TRBJ2-5; 9 positions agree with TRBD1. The CDR3 is 14 residues long. Trimming cost V 2 bases and J 5 bases; bases outside gene matches: 3. CDR3 sequence reads: CASSLRTGVETQYF. The CDR3 nucleotides read TGTGCCAGCAGTTTAAGGACAGGGGTGGAGACCCAGTACTTC.

This clonotype was seen more than once but under ten times. The rearrangement joins TRBV12-3 or TRBV12-4 to TRBJ2-7, with 7 nucleotides matching TRBD1. V shed 3 bases, J shed 3 bases, and the junction held 5 bases outside the gene matches. This CDR3 comprises 14 residues. This CDR3 reads CASSFQTGRYEQYF. CDR3 nucleotides: TGTGCCAGCAGTTTTCAGACAGGGCGCTACGAGCAGTACTTC.

This clonotype was observed at least ten times. The rearrangement links TRBV5-1 to TRBJ2-7; D unclear. Germline V gene lookup returns CDR1 SGHRS and CDR2 YFSETQ. V lost 0 bases, J lost 3 bases, and 7 bases lay in between. The CDR3 extends over 13 amino acids. CDR3 sequence: CASSLDGYYEQYF. In DNA, the CDR3 is TGCGCCAGCAGCTTGGACGGCTACTACGAGCAGTACTTC.

This clonotype was seen ten or more times. V is TRBV20-1 and J is TRBJ2-7; D unresolved. The germline gives CDR1 DFQATT, CDR2 SNEGSKA (reference sequence). Trimming removed 3 bases at V and 4 bases at J, with 7 bases between. This CDR3 comprises 11 residues. The CDR3, as DNA: TGCAGTGCTAGGGTGGGGTACGAGCAGTACTTC. Translation: CSARVGYEQYF.

This clonotype was seen only a few times. The chain links TRBV5-1 to TRBJ1-2; 8 bases line up with TRBD1. This CDR3 has 13 amino acids. With V trimmed by 0 bases and J by 7 bases, 2 bases remained unmatched. The germline CDR1 and CDR2 sequences are SGHRS and YFSETQ. The DNA of the CDR3 is TGCGCCAGCAGCTTGGGCGACAGGGGTGGCTACACCTTC. Its translation: CASSLGDRGGYTF.

V gene TRBV20-1 combines with J gene TRBJ2-3, with D perhaps matching TRBD1 or TRBD2 (5 bases each). CDR1 and CDR2 (germline): DFQATT, SNEGSKA (reference sequence). CDR3 length: 13 amino acids. Trimming removed 8 bases from V and 2 bases from J, with 14 bases in between. The CDR3: CSSRDVLTDTQYF. CDR3 in DNA: TGCAGTTCTCGGGACGTCCTCACAGATACGCAGTATTTT.

The sample holds many counts of this clonotype. This chain links TRBV11-2 with TRBJ2-3; TRBD2 matches 8 bases. The V gene's germline CDR1 is SGHAT and CDR2 FQNNGV. The CDR3 runs 15 residues. With 4 bases clipped from V and 5 bases from J, the junction kept 8 bases outside the gene matches. The CDR3: CASSSRAGGQDTQYF. CDR3 nucleotide sequence: TGTGCCAGCAGCTCACGGGCGGGGGGTCAAGATACGCAGTATTTT.